This T cell receptor (beta chain) comes out of a study of shared clonotypes between healthy human individuals. The protocol was immunoSEQ multiplex PCR, while the TCRdb copy is restricted to in-frame clones and leaves out a portion. The table lists some 2 million clones, about 94% of them singletons. Positive CCR7 selection of CD45RO-negative cells yielded the naive CD8 cells, and terminally differentiated effector memory CD45RA+ cells were excluded. The study drew all its donors from Caucasian adults living in Nashville, Tennessee. Germline assignment: CDR1 MDHEN and CDR2 SYDVKM. Deletions cut 4 bases from V and 6 bases from J, with 15 bases between. This CDR3 is 14 amino acids long.

The TCR comes from a man younger than 30 in good health. This chain links TRBV28 with TRBJ1-1; D unclear. The sequenced sample was naive CD8+ T cells sorted from blood. The CDR3: CASSYEGGRAEAFF. In DNA, the CDR3 is TGTGCCAGCAGTTACGAGGGAGGGAGGGCTGAAGCTTTCTTT.